This entry features one T cell receptor (beta chain) sequence. Its matching antigen is unknown. This entry comes from a study of T cell responses to AZD1222 COVID-19 vaccine. Study results and caveats: Clonal diversity was possibly underestimated, and the donors were mostly white British, with more females.

Germline V gene data show CDR1 as SGHDN and CDR2 as FVKESK. This CDR3 spans 17 amino acids. V was cut by 5 bases and J by 0 bases, with 17 bases left in between. This table comes from immunoSEQ multiplex PCR, and its TCRdb copy is limited to in-frame clones, with some not included. The sample comprises roughly 150,000 clones, 80% to 90% of which are singletons, and about 9% rests with the top ten. The chain has TRBV14 and TRBJ2-1; D possibly corresponds to TRBD1 (6 bases). The material sequenced was peripheral blood, taken 28 days after the second AZD1222 dose. The receptor comes from an adult who received the AZD1222 COVID-19 vaccine. CDR3: CASSSETQTGSYNEQFF. CDR3 bases: TGTGCCAGCAGCTCCGAAACCCAGACAGGCTCCTACAATGAGCAGTTCTTC.